These 27 T cell receptor beta chains originate from one sample sequenced in a study of shared clonotypes between healthy human individuals. Profiled with immunoSEQ multiplex PCR; TCRdb holds only in-frame clones, not every one. The data contain about 2.1 million clones, about 93% of them seen just once; the ten biggest clones take up approximately 1.7%. Terminally differentiated effector memory CD45RA+ cells were left out of the naive CD8 fraction, which was CD45RO-negative and positively selected for CCR7. The sequencing input was naive CD8+ T cells from PBMCs. These receptors were taken from a young man in good health. Some clones in this sample may be carry-over from other donors' samples.

The chain combines TRBV10-1 with TRBJ2-5; the D is unclear. From germline, CDR1 is WNHNN and CDR2 SYGVQD (reference sequence). The CDR3 is made up of 14 amino acids. V was cut by 0 bases and J by 7 bases, with 12 bases left in between. Written as DNA, the CDR3 is TGCGCCAGCAGTGAGTCGAGTAGCCGTGCGACCCAGTACTTC. This codes for CASSESSSRATQYF.

The chain carries TRBV7-9 and TRBJ2-7, with 8 bases aligning to TRBD1. The J segment lost 2 bases and the V segment lost 2 bases, leaving 5 bases of the junction unmatched. The CDR3 runs 15 residues. From germline, CDR1 is SEHNR and CDR2 FQNEAQ (reference sequence). CDR3 DNA sequence: TGTGCCAGCAGCTTACTGGACAGGGCCCCCTACGAGCAGTACTTC. Translated, it gives CASSLLDRAPYEQYF.

The chain links TRBV7-6 to TRBJ1-4; D is possibly TRBD1 (5 bases). Germline CDR1 SGHVS, CDR2 FNYEAQ. The CDR3 is 16 amino acids. V shed 2 bases and J shed 4 bases, with 14 bases lying between them. CDR3 residues: CASSLIVTDDNEKLFF. For the CDR3, the DNA is TGTGCCAGCAGCTTAATCGTGACAGACGATAATGAAAAACTGTTTTTT. The whole variable domain, remainder taken from reference TRBV7-6 and TRBJ1-4, is GAGVSQSPRYKVTKRGQDVALRCDPISGHVSLYWYRQALGQGPEFLTYFNYEAQQDKSGLPNDRFSAERPEGSISTLTIQRTEQRDSAMYRCASSLIVTDDNEKLFFGSGTQLSVL.

This clone was recorded once. DNA of the CDR3: TGTGCCAGCAGTACACAGGGAAACGAGCAGTACTTC. As protein: CASSTQGNEQYF. V and J are TRBV27 and TRBJ2-7, with D perhaps matching TRBD1 (6 bases). V lost 5 bases, J lost 5 bases, and 10 bases lay in between. The CDR3 has 12 residues. In germline, CDR1 is MNHEY, CDR2 SMNVEV (reference sequence).

The chain carries TRBV7-2 and TRBJ1-5; D unresolved. This CDR3 is 15 amino acids long. V was trimmed by 1 base and J by 1 base, leaving 8 bases between them. Germline V CDR1 and CDR2: SGHTA, FQGNSA. The CDR3 nucleotides read TGTGCCAGCAGCTTAGTTGCAGTGAGCAATCAGCCCCAGCATTTT. It is translated as CASSLVAVSNQPQHF.

This chain links TRBV11-2 with TRBJ1-1; TRBD1 might be the D (6 bases). This CDR3 has 15 amino acids. The V gene lost 3 bases and the J gene lost 7 bases, with 18 bases spanning the gap. The germline CDR1 and CDR2 sequences are SGHAT and FQNNGV. The CDR3 nucleotides are TGTGCCAGCAGCTTGGAGTACAGGGACACTAGTGAAGCTTTCTTT. It yields the protein CASSLEYRDTSEAFF.

The chain links TRBV4-2 to TRBJ2-1; D is tentatively TRBD1 or TRBD2 (5 bases each). Trimming took off 0 bases at V and 3 bases at J, with 21 bases between the two ends. This CDR3 has 19 amino acids. The germline V gene encodes CDR1 LGHNA and CDR2 YNFKEQ. CDR3 DNA: TGTGCCAGCAGCCAAGATTTTTTCCGCTTTGGGGGTCTCTACAATGAGCAGTTCTTC. Amino acid sequence: CASSQDFFRFGGLYNEQFF.

A single count supports this clone. CDR3 DNA: TGTGCCAGCAGCTTACAGCTAGCGGGAGTCTCGGGTGAGCAGTTCTTC. Its translation is CASSLQLAGVSGEQFF. This chain connects TRBV7-9 to TRBJ2-1; 10 positions match TRBD2. CDR3 size: 16 residues. The germline CDR1 and CDR2 sequences are SEHNR and FQNEAQ (reference sequence). V shed 2 bases and J 9 bases; nucleotides not matched to a gene: 10.

As concerns this clone: The same CDR3 can be traced to other DNA sequences in this sample. The chain recombines TRBV5-1 with TRBJ2-7; 10 nucleotides line up with TRBD2. Germline V gene data show CDR1 as SGHRS and CDR2 as YFSETQ. With 3 bases clipped from V and 4 bases from J, the junction kept 19 bases outside the gene matches. There are 19 residues in the CDR3. CDR3 sequence: CASSSPAGEREGNPYEQYF. CDR3 DNA sequence: TGCGCCAGCAGCTCGCCTGCCGGTGAGCGGGAGGGTAATCCGTACGAGCAGTACTTC.

As to this clone: Other DNA variants within this sample encode the same CDR3. The chain links TRBV6-6 to TRBJ1-5; D not certain. CDR3 length: 13 residues. V dropped 2 bases and J dropped 0 bases, with 2 bases sitting between them. Germline V gene data show CDR1 as MNHNY and CDR2 as SVGAGI (reference sequence). CDR3 sequence (DNA): TGTGCCAGCAGTTACAATAGCAATCAGCCCCAGCATTTT. Its translation: CASSYNSNQPQHF.

The chain employs TRBV4-3 and TRBJ2-3, with 9 bases fitting TRBD2. CDR1 LGHNA and CDR2 YSLEER come from the germline V gene. CDR3 length: 17 amino acids. J was trimmed by 4 bases and V by 1 base; bases with no gene match: 9. This CDR3 reads CASSQGIKREEPDTQYF. In nucleotides, the CDR3 is TGCGCCAGCAGCCAAGGGATCAAGCGGGAGGAGCCAGATACGCAGTATTTT.

The chain links TRBV29-1 to TRBJ2-2; the match to TRBD1 covers 7 bases. CDR3 length: 13 amino acids. Germline V gene lookup returns CDR1 SQVTM and CDR2 ANQGSEA. V lost 7 bases, J lost 4 bases, and 6 bases stayed unmatched. The CDR3 here is CSGQGGGTGELFF. DNA for the CDR3: TGCAGCGGACAGGGTGGTGGCACCGGGGAGCTGTTTTTT.

The gene calls are TRBV4-3 and TRBJ2-5; D is unclear. The CDR3 sequence is 15 residues long. Per germline, CDR1 LGHNA and CDR2 YSLEER. Trimming took off 0 bases at V and 5 bases at J, with 13 bases between the two ends. The CDR3 region is CASSQDSTAWETQYF. The CDR3 DNA is TGCGCCAGCAGCCAAGATTCCACTGCCTGGGAGACCCAGTACTTC.

This chain uses TRBV19 with TRBJ2-7, with 7 bases aligning to TRBD1. Germline CDR1 reads LNHDA; CDR2 reads SQIVND (reference sequence). The CDR3 has 15 amino acids. J gave up 3 bases and V 1 base, and 6 bases lay outside the gene matches. The CDR3 DNA reads TGTGCCAGTAGTATAGGGCCCGGACAGGTCTACGAGCAGTACTTC. The encoded protein is CASSIGPGQVYEQYF.

V gene TRBV7-9 combines with J gene TRBJ2-7, with a weak D call TRBD2 (5 bases). Trimming took 4 bases from V and 3 from J, leaving 25 bases between them. The CDR3 is 18 residues long. The germline gives CDR1 SEHNR, CDR2 FQNEAQ (reference sequence). CDR3 region: CASSSTAAEYIRDYEQYF. CDR3 nucleotide sequence: TGTGCCAGCAGCTCCACGGCAGCGGAATACATCCGGGACTACGAGCAGTACTTC.

This clone appeared a single time. The chain is built from TRBV30 and TRBJ2-7; 9 nucleotides match TRBD1. J gave up 2 bases and V 4 bases, and 6 bases lay outside the gene matches. The CDR3 consists of 14 residues. The V gene's germline CDR1 is GTSNPN and CDR2 SVGIG (reference sequence). The DNA of the CDR3 is TGTGCCTGGACTGGTGGGGACAGGGCCTACGAGCAGTACTTC. Amino acid sequence: CAWTGGDRAYEQYF.

CDR3 amino acids: CASSETSQGASGNTIYF. For the CDR3, the DNA is TGTGCCAGCAGTGAAACATCCCAGGGGGCTTCTGGAAACACCATATATTTT. V is TRBV28 and J is TRBJ1-3, with 8 bases fitting TRBD1. CDR3 length: 17 amino acids. Trimming removed 5 bases from V and 1 base from J; junction bases left unmatched: 10. Germline CDR1 reads MDHEN; CDR2 reads SYDVKM. Supplemented by reference TRBV28 and TRBJ1-3, the full variable domain reads DVKVTQSSRYLVKRTGEKVFLECVQDMDHENMFWYRQDPGLGLRLIYFSYDVKMKEKGDIPEGYSVSREKKERFSLILESASTNQTSMYLCASSETSQGASGNTIYFGEGSWLTVV.

The chain couples TRBV4-1 to TRBJ2-7; 9 bases line up with TRBD1. V shed 4 bases, J shed 3 bases, and the junction held 7 bases outside the gene matches. There are 15 residues in the CDR3. CDR1 is MGHRA and CDR2 is YSYEKL in the germline V gene. The CDR3 is CASSRDRGEHYEQYF. CDR3 in DNA: TGCGCCAGCAGCCGCGACAGGGGGGAACACTACGAGCAGTACTTC.

The V gene is TRBV7-3, the J gene TRBJ2-1; either TRBD1 or TRBD2 may supply D (6 bases each). The CDR3 consists of 15 residues. The germline V gene has CDR1 SGHTA and CDR2 FQGTGA. Trimming left V 0 bases short and J 8 bases short, with 14 bases between. In DNA form, the CDR3 reads TGTGCCAGCAGCTTAACGTGGGCAGGGGAGGATGAGCAGTTCTTC. It codes for CASSLTWAGEDEQFF.

The V call is TRBV11-2, the J call TRBJ1-2; TRBD1 matches 9 bases. CDR1 is SGHAT, CDR2 FQNNGV, per germline. This CDR3 is 15 amino acids long. Trimming at V came to 3 bases and at J to 5 bases, leaving 7 bases not matched to a gene. Written as DNA, the CDR3 is TGTGCCAGCAGCTTCCACGGGGACAGGGTGTATGGCTACACCTTC. As protein: CASSFHGDRVYGYTF.

J is TRBJ1-2 and V is TRBV27; weak D call: TRBD1 (6 bases). Germline V gene sequence: CDR1 MNHEY, CDR2 SMNVEV (reference sequence). The CDR3 runs to 16 residues. V shed 5 bases and J shed 5 bases, with 21 bases lying between them. The CDR3 here is CASSPSSGARIYGYTF. In DNA, the CDR3 is TGTGCCAGCAGTCCAAGCTCAGGGGCCAGGATATATGGCTACACCTTC.

This chain connects TRBV11-2 to TRBJ1-5; no reliable D call. The CDR3 covers 16 residues. Germline CDR1 is SGHAT and CDR2 is FQNNGV. The V end lost 1 base, the J end lost 1 base, and 11 bases lay between the germline ends. CDR3 coding DNA: TGTGCCAGCAGCTTAGGTGGGAGGAGGAGCAATCAGCCCCAGCATTTT. Translation gives CASSLGGRRSNQPQHF.

This CDR3 reads CASSNLGLGTEAFF. The CDR3 bases are TGCGCCAGCAGTAATCTCGGGTTAGGCACTGAAGCTTTCTTT. The chain employs TRBV5-1 and TRBJ1-1, with D hard to call. Germline V gives CDR1 SGHRS, CDR2 YFSETQ. The germline V and J ends were trimmed by 5 bases and 4 bases, with 15 bases remaining between them. There are 14 residues in the CDR3.

The chain employs TRBV2 and TRBJ1-4, with a possible D match to TRBD1 (5 bases). The CDR3 runs to 15 residues. CDR1 and CDR2 (germline): SNHLY, FYNNEI. V was trimmed by 3 bases and J by 2 bases, leaving 10 bases between them. DNA for the CDR3: TGTGCCAGCAGTGAGCCGACAGTTACTAATGAAAAACTGTTTTTT. It specifies CASSEPTVTNEKLFF. The whole variable domain, remainder taken from reference TRBV2 and TRBJ1-4, is EPEVTQTPSHQVTQMGQEVILRCVPISNHLYFYWYRQILGQKVEFLVSFYNNEISEKSEIFDDQFSVERPDGSNFTLKIRSTKLEDSAMYFCASSEPTVTNEKLFFGSGTQLSVL.

The J gene is TRBJ2-5, the V gene TRBV27; TRBD2 aligns across 10 bases. The V gene end was trimmed by 7 bases and the J gene end by 4 bases; junction bases not matched to a gene: 6. Looked up from germline, CDR1 is MNHEY and CDR2 is SMNVEV (reference sequence). This CDR3 is 14 amino acids long. The CDR3 here is CASKVLAGVETQYF. The CDR3 DNA reads TGTGCCAGCAAGGTCCTAGCGGGAGTAGAGACCCAGTACTTC.

The CDR3 loop is CGIGGDTLYGYTF. The CDR3, as DNA: TGTGGCATCGGTGGGGACACGCTCTATGGCTACACCTTC. The chain links TRBV28 to TRBJ1-2, with TRBD1 as a possible D gene (6 bases). CDR1 MDHEN and CDR2 SYDVKM come from the germline V gene. The CDR3 covers 13 residues.

This rearrangement joins TRBV20-1 to TRBJ1-5; the D is unclear. V shed 6 bases and J shed 6 bases, with 9 bases lying between them. This CDR3 has 11 amino acids. Germline V gene data show CDR1 as DFQATT and CDR2 as SNEGSKA (reference sequence). The CDR3, as DNA: TGCAGTGCGCCCTCGGGTCAGCCCCAGCATTTT. As protein: CSAPSGQPQHF.